Sequencing of this TCR beta chain was carried out in a study of early T cells in non-severe SARS-CoV-2 infection. CDR3 length: 13 residues. The V end was cut by 4 bases, the J end by 3 bases, with 9 bases between. CDR1 is MNHEY and CDR2 is SVGEGT in the germline V gene. Unique molecular identifiers (one per individual cDNA molecule) were attached. Via MiXCR, TCRdb re-called the 5' RACE reads, giving one row per CDR3 protein. The repertoire includes approximately 66,000 distinct CDR3 sequences, approximately 13% of them detected once, and approximately 5.5% sits in the top ten. At least ten counts were recorded for this clonotype.

The specimen was whole blood. The chain combines TRBV6-2 or TRBV6-3 with TRBJ1-2; D call uncertain. This clonotype was obtained from an adult who was a healthcare worker with PCR-confirmed SARS-CoV-2 infection or an uninfected control (not recorded which). CDR3 residues: CASSLTPDYGYTF. The CDR3 region has the DNA TGTGCCAGCAGTTTGACACCGGACTATGGCTACACCTTC.